This T cell receptor (beta chain) was captured in a study of T cells in Graves' hyperthyroidism and ophthalmopathy. Study overall: Peripheral blood was acquired at first diagnosis, ahead of any therapy whatsoever.

Researchers amplified the TCR beta CDR3 regions from RNA transcripts. A set of HTBI primers served as the primers for a first-round RT-PCR of the TCR CDR3. In TCRdb, the multiplex PCR reads were re-called with MiXCR into one record per CDR3 protein. The sample carries 300,000 to 450,000 distinct CDR3 sequences, about 15% recorded once. Whole-study results and caveats: The model foresaw ophthalmopathy a median approximately 6.3 months prior to onset. Blood held most thyroid clonotypes expanded above 0.001 frequency.

For Graves' hyperthyroidism to be stable, ophthalmopathy could not progress within 18 months. As for this clonotype: Its specificity is unknown.

This TCR was sampled from a woman aged 55-70 years with Graves' hyperthyroidism. The sample comprised blood.

CDR3 sequence (DNA): TGTGCCAGCAGCAACGACAGGGATGATCAGCCCCAGCATTTT. Protein: CASSNDRDDQPQHF. The chain joins TRBV7-9 to TRBJ1-5; 7 bases agree with TRBD1. This CDR3 region has 14 residues. V trimming: 5 bases; J trimming: 5 bases; junction bases outside the gene matches: 6. Per the germline V gene, CDR1 is SEHNR and CDR2 is FQNEAQ (reference sequence).